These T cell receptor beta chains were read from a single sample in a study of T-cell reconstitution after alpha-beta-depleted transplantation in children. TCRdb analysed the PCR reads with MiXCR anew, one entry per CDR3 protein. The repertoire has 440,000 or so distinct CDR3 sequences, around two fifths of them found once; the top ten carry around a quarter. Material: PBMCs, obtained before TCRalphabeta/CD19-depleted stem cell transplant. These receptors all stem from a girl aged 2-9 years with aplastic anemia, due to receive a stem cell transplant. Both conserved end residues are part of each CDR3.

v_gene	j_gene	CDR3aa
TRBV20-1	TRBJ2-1	CSAAGLVGSYNEQFF
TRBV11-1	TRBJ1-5	CASSLVSSGVPQGRDQPQHF
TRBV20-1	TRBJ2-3	CSAGTSGSTDTQYF
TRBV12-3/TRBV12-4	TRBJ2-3	CASSPQRDRGDTQYF
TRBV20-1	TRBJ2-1	CSAKLTPGTDSYNEQFF
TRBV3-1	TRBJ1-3	CASSDAVLGNTIYF
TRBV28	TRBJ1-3	CASSGGLGNTIYF
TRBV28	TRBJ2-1	CASSLGQGGVHNEQFF
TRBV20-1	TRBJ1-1	CSAPIAGRAFF
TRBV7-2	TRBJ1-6	CASSSGPGQGNSPLHF
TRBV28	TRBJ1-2	CASSPLEFGGNYGYTF
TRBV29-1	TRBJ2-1	CSAARGNEQFF
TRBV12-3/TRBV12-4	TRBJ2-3	CASSPPGLAGGTQYF
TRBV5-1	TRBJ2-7	CASSPRSLSYEQYF
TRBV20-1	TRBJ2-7	CSARLTSDKTYEQYF
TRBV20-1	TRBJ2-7	CSARDAGRDRGGEQYF
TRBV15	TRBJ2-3	CATSRDRGDTQYF
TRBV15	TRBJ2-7	CATSREQAGTPYEQYF
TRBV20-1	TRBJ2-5	CSARPGHRVAGGETQYF
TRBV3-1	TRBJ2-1	CASSRTSGSLSYNEQFF
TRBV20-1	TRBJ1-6	CSASPLRRAMGNSPLHF
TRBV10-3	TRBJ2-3	CAISETWTSGGARDTQYF
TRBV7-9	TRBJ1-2	CASSLEGRHYGYTF
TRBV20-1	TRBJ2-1	CSARPGTGSYNEQFF
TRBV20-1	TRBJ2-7	CSASDGGRRVGEQYF
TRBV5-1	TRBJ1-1	CASSLGLESEAFF
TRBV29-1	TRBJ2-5	CSVGNTGGGETQYF
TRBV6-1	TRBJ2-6	CASSREWRWTANVLTF
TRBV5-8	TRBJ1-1	CASRGGEHTEAFF
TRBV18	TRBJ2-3	CASSPPLAGYTDTQYF
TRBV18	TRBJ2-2	CASSPLAAGTITNTGELFF
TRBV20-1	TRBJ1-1	CSARDWGGTANTEAFF
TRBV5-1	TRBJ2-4	CASSLVAGNAKNIQYF
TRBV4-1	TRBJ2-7	CASSQRSGSSEQYF
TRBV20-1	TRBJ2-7	CSAAGTPLYEQYF
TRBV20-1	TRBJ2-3	CSARDYDPSSGSTDTQYF
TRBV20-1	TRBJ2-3	CSATRTGDTDTQYF
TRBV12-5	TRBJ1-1	CASAKSTEAFF
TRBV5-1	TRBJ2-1	CASSSAGATYNEQFF
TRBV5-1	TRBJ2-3	CASSLTRDSITDTQYF
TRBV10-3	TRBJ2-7	CAIREGGGSYEQYF
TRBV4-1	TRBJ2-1	CASSQDGRPGFF
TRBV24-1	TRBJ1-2	CATSPGSYGYTF
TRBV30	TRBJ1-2	CAWSVLPNPGGYTF
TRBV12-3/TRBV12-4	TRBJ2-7	CASSPAAGVREQYF
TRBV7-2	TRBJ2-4	CASSLGQAGKIQYF
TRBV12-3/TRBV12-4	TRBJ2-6	CASKRHASGANVLTF
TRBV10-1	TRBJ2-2	CASSENREIGELFF
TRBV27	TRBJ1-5	CASSRTLAGTGNQPQHF
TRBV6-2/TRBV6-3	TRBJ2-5	CASSDSSGRRDYGTQYF
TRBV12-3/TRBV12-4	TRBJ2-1	CASRQGLYNEQFF
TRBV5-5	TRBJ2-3	CASFVAGGLLGDTQYF
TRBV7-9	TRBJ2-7	CASSQMEPSYEQYF
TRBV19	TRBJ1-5	CASTPLQSNQPQHF
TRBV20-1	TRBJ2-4	CSARGGLAKNIQYF
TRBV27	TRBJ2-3	CASSPNGVTAPDTQYF
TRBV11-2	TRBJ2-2	CASSFSPTAGGPHTGELFF